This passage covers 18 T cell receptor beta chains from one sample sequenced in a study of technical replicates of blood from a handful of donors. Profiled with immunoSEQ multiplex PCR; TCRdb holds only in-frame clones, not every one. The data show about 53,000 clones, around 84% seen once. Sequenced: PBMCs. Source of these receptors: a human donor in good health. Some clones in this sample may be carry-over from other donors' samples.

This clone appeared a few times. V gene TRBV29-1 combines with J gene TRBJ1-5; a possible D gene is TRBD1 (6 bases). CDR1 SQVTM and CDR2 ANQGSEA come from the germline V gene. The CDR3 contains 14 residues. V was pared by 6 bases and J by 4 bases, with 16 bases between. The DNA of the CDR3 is TGCAGCGTAGCAGACGGACAGAGTAATCAGCCCCAGCATTTT. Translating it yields CSVADGQSNQPQHF.

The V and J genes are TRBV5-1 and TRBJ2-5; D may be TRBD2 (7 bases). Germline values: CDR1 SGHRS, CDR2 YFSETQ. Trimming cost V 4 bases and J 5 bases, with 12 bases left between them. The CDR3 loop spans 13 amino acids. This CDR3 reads CASSQQGGETQYF. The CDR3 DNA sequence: TGCGCCAGCAGCCAACAGGGAGGGGAGACCCAGTACTTC.

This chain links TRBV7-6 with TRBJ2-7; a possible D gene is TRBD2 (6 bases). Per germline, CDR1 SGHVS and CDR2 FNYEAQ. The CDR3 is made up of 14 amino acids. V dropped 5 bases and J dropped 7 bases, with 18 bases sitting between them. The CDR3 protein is CASSPVEAAGEQYF. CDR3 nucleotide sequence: TGTGCCAGCAGCCCTGTGGAGGCCGCGGGGGAGCAGTACTTC.

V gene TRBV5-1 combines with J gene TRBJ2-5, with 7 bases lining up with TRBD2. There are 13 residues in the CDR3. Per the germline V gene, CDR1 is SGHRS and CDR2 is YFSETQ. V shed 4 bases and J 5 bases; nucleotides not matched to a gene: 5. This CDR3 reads CASSRTREETQYF. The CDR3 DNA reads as TGCGCCAGCAGCCGGACTAGAGAGGAGACCCAGTACTTC.

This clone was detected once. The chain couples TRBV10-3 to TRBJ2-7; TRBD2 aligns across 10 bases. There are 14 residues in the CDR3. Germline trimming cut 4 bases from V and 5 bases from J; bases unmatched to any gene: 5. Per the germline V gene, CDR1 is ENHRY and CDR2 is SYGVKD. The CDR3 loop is CAISGPAGGNEQYF. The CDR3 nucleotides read TGTGCCATCAGTGGCCCAGCGGGAGGGAACGAGCAGTACTTC.

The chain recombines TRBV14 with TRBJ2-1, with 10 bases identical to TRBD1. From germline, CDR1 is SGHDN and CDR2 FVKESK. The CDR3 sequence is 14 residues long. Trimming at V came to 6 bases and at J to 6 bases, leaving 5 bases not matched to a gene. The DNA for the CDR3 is TGTGCCAGCAGGGGGGACAGGGGATCCAATGAGCAGTTCTTC. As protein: CASRGDRGSNEQFF.

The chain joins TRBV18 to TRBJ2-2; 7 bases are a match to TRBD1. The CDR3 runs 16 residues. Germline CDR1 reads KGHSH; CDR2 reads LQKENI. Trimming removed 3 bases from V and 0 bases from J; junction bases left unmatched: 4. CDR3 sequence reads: CASSPRGPTNTGELFF. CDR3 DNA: TGTGCCAGCTCACCGAGGGGGCCCACGAACACCGGGGAGCTGTTTTTT.

The CDR3 nucleotides read TGTGCCAGCAGCTTAGAGGGGGCCCTCACAGATACGCAGTATTTT. Protein: CASSLEGALTDTQYF. This chain links TRBV11-2 with TRBJ2-3, with D possibly TRBD1 on 6 matching bases. The CDR3 spans 15 residues. The V end lost 0 bases, the J end lost 2 bases, and 9 bases lay between the germline ends. Germline loops: CDR1 SGHAT, CDR2 FQNNGV.

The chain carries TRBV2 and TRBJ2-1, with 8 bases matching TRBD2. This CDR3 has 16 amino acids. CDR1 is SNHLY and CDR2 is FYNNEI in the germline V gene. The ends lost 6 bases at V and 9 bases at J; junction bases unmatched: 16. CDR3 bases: TGTGCCAGCAGCCCTACTAGCGGTGCTCCTACAGGTGAGCAGTTCTTC. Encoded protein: CASSPTSGAPTGEQFF.

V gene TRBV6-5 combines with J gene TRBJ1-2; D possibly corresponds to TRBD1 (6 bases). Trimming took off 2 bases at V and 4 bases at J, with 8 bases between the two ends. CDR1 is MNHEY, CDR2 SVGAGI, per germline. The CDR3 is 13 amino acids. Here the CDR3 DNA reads TGTGCCAGCAGTTACGCCAGGGGCTATGGCTACACCTTC. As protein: CASSYARGYGYTF.

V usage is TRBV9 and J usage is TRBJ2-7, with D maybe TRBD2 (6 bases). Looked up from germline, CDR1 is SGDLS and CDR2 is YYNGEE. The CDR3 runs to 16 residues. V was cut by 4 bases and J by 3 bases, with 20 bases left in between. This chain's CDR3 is CASSPGWSSANYEQYF. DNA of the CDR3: TGTGCCAGCAGCCCGGGGTGGTCTAGCGCTAACTACGAGCAGTACTTC.

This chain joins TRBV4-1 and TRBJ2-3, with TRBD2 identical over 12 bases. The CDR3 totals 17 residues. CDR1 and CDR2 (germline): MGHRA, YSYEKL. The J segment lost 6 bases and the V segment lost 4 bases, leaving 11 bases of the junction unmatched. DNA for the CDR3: TGCGCCAGCAGCCGCACGGCCAGGACTAGCGGGACCGATACGCAGTATTTT. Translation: CASSRTARTSGTDTQYF.

The CDR3 region has the DNA TGTGCCAGCAGCCGGGGGTACAATTCACCCCTCCACTTT. It yields the protein CASSRGYNSPLHF. This chain links TRBV6-5 with TRBJ1-6; D is possibly TRBD1 (5 bases). The CDR3 is made up of 13 amino acids. Germline lookup yields CDR1 MNHEY and CDR2 SVGAGI. The ends were cut back, 6 bases at V and 7 bases at J, with 10 bases in the middle.

This CDR3 is CASSQGGSQYSNQPQHF. The CDR3 coding sequence is TGCGCCAGCAGCCAAGGGGGCAGCCAATATAGCAATCAGCCCCAGCATTTT. The genes are TRBV4-1 and TRBJ1-5, with a possible D match to TRBD1 (5 bases). The CDR3 is 17 residues long. The ends were cut back, 1 base at V and 0 bases at J, with 13 bases in the middle. Germline V lookup: CDR1 MGHRA, CDR2 YSYEKL.

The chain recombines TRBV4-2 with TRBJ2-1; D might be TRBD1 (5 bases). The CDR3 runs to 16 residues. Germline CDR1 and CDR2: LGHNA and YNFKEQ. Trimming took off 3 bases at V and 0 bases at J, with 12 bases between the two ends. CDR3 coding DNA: TGTGCCAGCAGCCACCTGGGGCTGAGCTCCTACAATGAGCAGTTCTTC. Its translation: CASSHLGLSSYNEQFF.

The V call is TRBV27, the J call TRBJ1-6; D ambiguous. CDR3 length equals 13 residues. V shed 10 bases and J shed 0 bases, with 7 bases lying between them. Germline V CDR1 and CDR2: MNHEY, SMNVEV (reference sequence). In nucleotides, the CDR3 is TGTGCCACCAAGAGCTCCTATAATTCACCCCTCCACTTT. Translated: CATKSSYNSPLHF.

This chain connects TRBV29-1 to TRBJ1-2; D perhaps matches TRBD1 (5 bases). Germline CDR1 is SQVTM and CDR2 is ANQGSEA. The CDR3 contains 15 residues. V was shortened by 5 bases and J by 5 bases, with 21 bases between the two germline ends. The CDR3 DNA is TGCAGCGTTCCCGGGCAGGGCAGGGAATATTATGGCTACACCTTC. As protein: CSVPGQGREYYGYTF.

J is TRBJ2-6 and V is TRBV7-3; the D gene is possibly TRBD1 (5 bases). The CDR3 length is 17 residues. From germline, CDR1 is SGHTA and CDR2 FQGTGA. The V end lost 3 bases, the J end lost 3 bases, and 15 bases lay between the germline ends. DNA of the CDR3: TGTGCCAGCAGCTTCGCTCAGGGCGAAGGTGGGGCCAACGTCCTGACTTTC. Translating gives CASSFAQGEGGANVLTF.